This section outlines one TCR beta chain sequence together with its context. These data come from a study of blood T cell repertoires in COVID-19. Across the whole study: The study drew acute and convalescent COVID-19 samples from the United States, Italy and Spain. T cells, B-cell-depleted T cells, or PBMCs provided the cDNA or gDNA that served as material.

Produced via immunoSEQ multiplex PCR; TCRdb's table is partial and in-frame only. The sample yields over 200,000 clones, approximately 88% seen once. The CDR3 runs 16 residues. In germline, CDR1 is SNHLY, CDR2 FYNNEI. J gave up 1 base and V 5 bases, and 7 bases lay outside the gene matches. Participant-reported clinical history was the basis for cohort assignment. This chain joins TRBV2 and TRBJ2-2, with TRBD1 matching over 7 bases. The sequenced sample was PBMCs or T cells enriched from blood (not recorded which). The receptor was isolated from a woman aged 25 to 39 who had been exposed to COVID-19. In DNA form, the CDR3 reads TGTGCCAGCAGTAAAACAGGGGCCCAGAACACCGGGGAGCTGTTTTTT. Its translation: CASSKTGAQNTGELFF.